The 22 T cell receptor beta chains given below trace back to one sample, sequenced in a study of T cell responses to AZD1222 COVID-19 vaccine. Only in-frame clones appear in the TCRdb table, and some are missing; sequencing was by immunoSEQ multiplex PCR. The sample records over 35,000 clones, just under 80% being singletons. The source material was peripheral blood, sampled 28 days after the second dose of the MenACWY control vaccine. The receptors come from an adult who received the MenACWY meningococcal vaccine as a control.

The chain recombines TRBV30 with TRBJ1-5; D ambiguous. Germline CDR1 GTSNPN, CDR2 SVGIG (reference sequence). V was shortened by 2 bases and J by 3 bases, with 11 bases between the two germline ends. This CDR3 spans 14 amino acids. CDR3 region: CAWSTAAPNQPQHF. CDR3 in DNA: TGTGCCTGGAGTACCGCGGCCCCCAATCAGCCCCAGCATTTT.

The CDR3 region has the DNA TGTGCCAGCAGCTCCCTAAGGGGGAGCTCCTACAATGAGCAGTTCTTC. Its translation: CASSSLRGSSYNEQFF. The chain links TRBV14 to TRBJ2-1; D might be TRBD1 (6 bases). This CDR3 spans 16 amino acids. CDR1 and CDR2 (germline): SGHDN, FVKESK. V lost 5 bases and J lost 0, with 14 bases in between.

The CDR3 loop reads CASSAGTGGRQPQHF. The CDR3 bases are TGTGCCAGCTCCGCGGGAACAGGGGGGCGGCAGCCCCAGCATTTT. The chain couples TRBV2 to TRBJ1-5; TRBD1 matches 8 bases. Trimming at V came to 8 bases and at J to 7 bases, leaving 13 bases not matched to a gene. Germline CDR1 SNHLY, CDR2 FYNNEI. The CDR3 has 15 residues.

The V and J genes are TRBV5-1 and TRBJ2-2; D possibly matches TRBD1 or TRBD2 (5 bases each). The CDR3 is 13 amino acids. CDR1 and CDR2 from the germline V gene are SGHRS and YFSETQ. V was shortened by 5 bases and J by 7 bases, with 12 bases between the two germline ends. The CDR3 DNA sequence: TGCGCCAGCAGGACCGGGGCGGGCGGGGAGCTGTTTTTT. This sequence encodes CASRTGAGGELFF. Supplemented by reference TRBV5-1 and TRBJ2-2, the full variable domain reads KAGVTQTPRYLIKTRGQQVTLSCSPISGHRSVSWYQQTPGQGLQFLFEYFSETQRNKGNFPGRFSGRQFSNSRSEMNVSTLELGDSALYLCASRTGAGGELFFGEGSRLTVL.

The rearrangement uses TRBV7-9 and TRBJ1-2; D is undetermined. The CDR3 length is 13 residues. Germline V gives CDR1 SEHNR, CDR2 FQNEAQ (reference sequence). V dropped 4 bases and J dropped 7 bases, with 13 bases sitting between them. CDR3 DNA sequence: TGTGCCAGCAGCTCCACCATCTCCGGTGGCTACACCTTC. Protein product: CASSSTISGGYTF.

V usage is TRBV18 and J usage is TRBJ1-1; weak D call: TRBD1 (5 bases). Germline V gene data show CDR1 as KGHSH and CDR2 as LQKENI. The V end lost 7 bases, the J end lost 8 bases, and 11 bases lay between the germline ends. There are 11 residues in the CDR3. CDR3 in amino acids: CASFKDREAFF. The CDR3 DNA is TGTGCCAGCTTCAAAGACAGAGAAGCTTTCTTT.

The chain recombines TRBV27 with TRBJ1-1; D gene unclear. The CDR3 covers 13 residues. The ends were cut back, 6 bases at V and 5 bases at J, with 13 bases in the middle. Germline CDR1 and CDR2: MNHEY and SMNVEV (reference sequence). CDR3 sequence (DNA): TGTGCCAGCAGCCGTAAAACGGGGACTGAAGCTTTCTTT. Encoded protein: CASSRKTGTEAFF.

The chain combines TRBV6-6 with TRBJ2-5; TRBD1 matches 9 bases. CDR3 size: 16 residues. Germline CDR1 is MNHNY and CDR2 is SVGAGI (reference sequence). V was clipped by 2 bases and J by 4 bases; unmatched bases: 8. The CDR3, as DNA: TGTGCCAGCAGTTACCCCAACAGGGGGCACGGAGAGACCCAGTACTTC. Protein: CASSYPNRGHGETQYF.

CDR3: CASSQDTPGGLGGYTF. The CDR3 coding sequence is TGCGCCAGCAGCCAAGACACGCCAGGGGGCCTTGGAGGCTACACCTTC. This sequence joins TRBV4-1 and TRBJ1-2; 8 bases align to TRBD1. Germline CDR1 MGHRA, CDR2 YSYEKL. V trimming: 0 bases; J trimming: 8 bases; junction bases outside the gene matches: 11. The length of the CDR3 is 16 residues.

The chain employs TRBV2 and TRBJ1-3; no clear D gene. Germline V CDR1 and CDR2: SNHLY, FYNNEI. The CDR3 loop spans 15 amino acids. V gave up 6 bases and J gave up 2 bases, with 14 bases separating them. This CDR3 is CASRPNPGPGNTIYF. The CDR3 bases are TGTGCCAGCAGGCCAAACCCCGGGCCTGGAAACACCATATATTTT.

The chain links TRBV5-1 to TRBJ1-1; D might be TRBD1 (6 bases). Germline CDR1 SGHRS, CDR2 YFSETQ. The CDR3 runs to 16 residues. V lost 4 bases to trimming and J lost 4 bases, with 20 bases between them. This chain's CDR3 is CASSASGTRALTEAFF. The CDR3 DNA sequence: TGCGCCAGCAGCGCATCCGGGACAAGGGCCCTCACTGAAGCTTTCTTT.

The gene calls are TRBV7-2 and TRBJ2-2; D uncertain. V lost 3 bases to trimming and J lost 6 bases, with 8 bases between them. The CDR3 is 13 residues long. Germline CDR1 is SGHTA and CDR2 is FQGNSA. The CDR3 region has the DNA TGTGCCAGCAGCTTTAGTCTACCCGGGGAGCTGTTTTTT. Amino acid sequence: CASSFSLPGELFF.

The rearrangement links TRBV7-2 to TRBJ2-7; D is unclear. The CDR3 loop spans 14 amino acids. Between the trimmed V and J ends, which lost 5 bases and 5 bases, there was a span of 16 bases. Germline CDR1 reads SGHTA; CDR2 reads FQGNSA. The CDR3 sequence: CASSPAEPTHEQYF. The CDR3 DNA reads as TGTGCCAGCAGCCCCGCCGAACCTACGCACGAGCAGTACTTC.

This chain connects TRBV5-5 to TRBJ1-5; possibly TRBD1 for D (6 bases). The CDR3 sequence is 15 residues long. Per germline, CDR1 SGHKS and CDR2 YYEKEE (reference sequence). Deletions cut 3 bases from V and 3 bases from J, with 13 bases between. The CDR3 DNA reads TGTGCCAGCAGCTCGGGGGGCACCCACAATCAGCCCCAGCATTTT. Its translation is CASSSGGTHNQPQHF.

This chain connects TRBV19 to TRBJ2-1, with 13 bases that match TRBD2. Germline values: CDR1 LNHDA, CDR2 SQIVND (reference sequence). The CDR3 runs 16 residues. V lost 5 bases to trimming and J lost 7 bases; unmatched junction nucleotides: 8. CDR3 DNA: TGTGCCAGTAGTTCTCTTACTAGCGGGGGGGGAAATGAGCAGTTCTTC. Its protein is CASSSLTSGGGNEQFF.

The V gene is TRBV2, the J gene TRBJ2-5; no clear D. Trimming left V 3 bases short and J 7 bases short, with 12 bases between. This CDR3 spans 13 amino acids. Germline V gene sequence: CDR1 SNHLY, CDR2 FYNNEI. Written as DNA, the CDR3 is TGTGCCAGCAGTGATCGATTATTTGGGACCCAGTACTTC. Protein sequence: CASSDRLFGTQYF.

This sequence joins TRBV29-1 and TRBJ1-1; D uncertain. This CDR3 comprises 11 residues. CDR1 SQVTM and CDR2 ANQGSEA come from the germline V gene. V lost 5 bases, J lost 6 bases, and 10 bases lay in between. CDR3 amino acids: CSVFKRPEAFF. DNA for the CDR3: TGCAGCGTTTTTAAGCGACCTGAAGCTTTCTTT.

CDR3 DNA sequence: TGTGCCAGCAGCCCATTTGGGTCCAGCCGCGAGCAGTTCTTC. This gives the protein CASSPFGSSREQFF. This chain joins TRBV11-1 and TRBJ2-1; D is unresolved. The CDR3 has 14 residues. Germline V gives CDR1 SGHAT, CDR2 FQDESV (reference sequence). Trimming pared 5 bases from V and 10 bases from J, leaving 18 bases between.

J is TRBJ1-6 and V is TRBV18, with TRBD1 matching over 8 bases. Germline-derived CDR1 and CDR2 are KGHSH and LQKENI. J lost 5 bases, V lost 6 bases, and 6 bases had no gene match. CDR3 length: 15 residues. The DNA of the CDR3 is TGTGCCAGCTCCCCCGGACAGGGTAATAATTCACCCCTCCACTTT. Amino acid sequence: CASSPGQGNNSPLHF. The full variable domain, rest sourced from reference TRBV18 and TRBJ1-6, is NAGVMQNPRHLVRRRGQEARLRCSPMKGHSHVYWYRQLPEEGLKFMVYLQKENIIDESGMPKERFSAEFPKEGPSILRIQQVVRGDSAAYFCASSPGQGNNSPLHFGNGTRLTVT.

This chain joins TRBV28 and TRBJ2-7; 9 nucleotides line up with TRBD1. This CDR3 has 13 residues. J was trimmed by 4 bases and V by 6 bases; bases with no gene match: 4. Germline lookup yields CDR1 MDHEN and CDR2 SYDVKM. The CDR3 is CASRPGQGYEQYF. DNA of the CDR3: TGTGCCAGCAGGCCGGGACAGGGTTACGAGCAGTACTTC.

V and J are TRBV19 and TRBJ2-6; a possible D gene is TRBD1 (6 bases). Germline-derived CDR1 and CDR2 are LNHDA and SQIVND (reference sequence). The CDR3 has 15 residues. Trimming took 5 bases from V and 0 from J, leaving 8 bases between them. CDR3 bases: TGTGCCAGTAGTGACAGGCGCTCTGGGGCCAACGTCCTGACTTTC. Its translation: CASSDRRSGANVLTF.

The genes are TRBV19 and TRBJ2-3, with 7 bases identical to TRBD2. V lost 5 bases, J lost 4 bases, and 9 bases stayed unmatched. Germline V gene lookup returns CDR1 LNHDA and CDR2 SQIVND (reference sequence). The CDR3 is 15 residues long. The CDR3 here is CASSEPGLAADTQYF. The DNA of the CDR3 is TGTGCCAGTAGTGAGCCCGGCCTAGCGGCAGATACGCAGTATTTT.